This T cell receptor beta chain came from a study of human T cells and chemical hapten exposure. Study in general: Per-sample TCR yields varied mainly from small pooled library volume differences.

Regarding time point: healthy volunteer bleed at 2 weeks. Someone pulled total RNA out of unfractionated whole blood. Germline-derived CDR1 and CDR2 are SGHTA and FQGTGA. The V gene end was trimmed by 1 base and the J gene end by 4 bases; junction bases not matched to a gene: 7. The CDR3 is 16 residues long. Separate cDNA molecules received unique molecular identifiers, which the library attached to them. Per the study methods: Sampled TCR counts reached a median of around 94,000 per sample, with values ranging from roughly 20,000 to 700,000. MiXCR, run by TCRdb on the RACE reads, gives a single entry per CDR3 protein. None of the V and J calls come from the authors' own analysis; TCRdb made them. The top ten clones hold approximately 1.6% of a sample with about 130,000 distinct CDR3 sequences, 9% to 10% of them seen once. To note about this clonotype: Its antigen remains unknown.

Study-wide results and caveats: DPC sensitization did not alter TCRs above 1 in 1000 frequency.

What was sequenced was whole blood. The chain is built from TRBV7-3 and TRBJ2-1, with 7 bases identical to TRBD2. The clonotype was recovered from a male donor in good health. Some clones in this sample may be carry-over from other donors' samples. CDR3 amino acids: CASSLRASGAYNEQFF. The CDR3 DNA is TGTGCCAGCAGCTTAAGGGCGAGCGGGGCGTACAATGAGCAGTTCTTC.